The following is a T cell receptor (beta chain) sequence with its context. This record belongs to a study of shared clonotypes between healthy human individuals. The method was immunoSEQ multiplex PCR; TCRdb's version includes in-frame clones alone and lacks a portion of them. The sample comprises about 2.4 million clones, approximately 92% of which are singletons, and over 0.12% rests with the top ten. V was clipped by 0 bases and J by 5 bases, with 13 bases between them. Germline values: CDR1 MNHNS, CDR2 SASEGT. The CDR3 contains 15 residues. The V call is TRBV6-1, the J call TRBJ2-5; weak D call: TRBD2 (6 bases). The receptor's source is a man between 18 and 35 years old in good health. The sequenced sample was naive CD4+ T cells sorted from blood. Subset defined: CD45RA+ positively selected. As DNA, the CDR3 is TGTGCCAGCAGTGAAGCCCCGCGGGGTTACGAGACCCAGTACTTC. This gives the protein CASSEAPRGYETQYF.